This record looks at one TCR beta chain sequence and its context. Its target is not known. Indicated treatment: some 20 received Ad26.COV2.S at low or high dose, single or two shots; 5 received placebo; per-sample allocation not given. Sampling took place 63 days after the first vaccine or placebo injection. Germline assignment: CDR1 LNHDA and CDR2 SQIVND (reference sequence). Between the trimmed V and J ends, which lost 11 bases and 5 bases, there was a span of 21 bases. This CDR3 comprises 14 residues. Produced via immunoSEQ multiplex PCR; TCRdb's table is partial and in-frame only. The top ten clones hold around 5.5% of a sample with 300,000 to 400,000 clones, roughly nine tenths of them seen once. These data come from a study of Ad26.COV2.S vaccination and SARS-CoV-2 variants. Findings and limits, study-wide: People who got the vaccine or the placebo had similar non-spike TCR breadth.

The sample here was peripheral blood, taken in a trial of Ad26.COV2.S vaccine versus placebo. This clonotype was sampled from a person aged 18-65 years who received the Ad26.COV2.S COVID-19 vaccine or a placebo. The chain is built from TRBV19 and TRBJ1-1, with D perhaps matching TRBD1 (5 bases). CDR3 DNA: TGTGCCGCCTCCCCCGGGACCGCGGTAACTGAAGCTTTCTTT. Its translation: CAASPGTAVTEAFF.